This T cell receptor (beta chain) was identified in a study of T cell responses to AZD1222 COVID-19 vaccine. The method was immunoSEQ multiplex PCR; TCRdb's version includes in-frame clones alone and lacks a portion of them. Here the sample spans 80,000 to 90,000 clones, approximately 89% being singletons. To note about this clone: Its cognate antigen is unknown.

This CDR3 comprises 18 residues. Germline V lookup: CDR1 MNHEY, CDR2 SMNVEV (reference sequence). Trimming stripped 4 bases from V and 4 bases from J, with 25 bases between. Findings of the study overall: Without day 14 samples, only post-peak T cell repertoires were studied.

V and J are TRBV27 and TRBJ1-2; possible D gene TRBD1, 6 bases. The specimen comprised peripheral blood, sampled on day 0 of AZD1222 vaccination. The TCR originated in an adult in good health. The chain's CDR3 is CASSSLTSPTGRGYGYTF. As DNA, the CDR3 is TGTGCCAGCAGTTCCCTAACATCCCCTACGGGCAGGGGCTATGGCTACACCTTC.